The clone carrying this T cell receptor beta chain was seen at least ten times. Its antigen is still unknown. The study profiled TCR beta VDJ and CDR3 using genomic DNA as template. TCRdb recomputed calls from the reads with MiXCR, one row per CDR3 protein. The table shows 100,000 to 150,000 distinct CDR3 sequences, with around 48% occurring only once. Per the germline V gene, CDR1 is MNHNS and CDR2 is SASEGT. The CDR3 length is 16 residues. J lost 5 bases, V lost 3 bases, and 11 bases had no gene match. This sample was taken from a study of CD8+CD57+ T cells in acquired aplastic anemia. At the level of the study: Roughly 3.2 ug was the average amount of DNA from sorted CD4+ and CD8+ cells. Study results and limitations: The study identified twenty-nine CD8+ CDR3 sequences shared by patients and controls.

This TCR derives from a human donor in good health, serving as a control. This rearrangement joins TRBV6-1 to TRBJ1-1, with 8 positions matching TRBD1. Input material: sorted CD4+, CD8+, or CD8+CD57+ T cells (not recorded which) from PBMCs. The CDR3 region is CASSDRGRVTWTEAFF. The CDR3 nucleotides are TGTGCCAGCAGTGACAGGGGGCGCGTTACTTGGACTGAAGCTTTCTTT.